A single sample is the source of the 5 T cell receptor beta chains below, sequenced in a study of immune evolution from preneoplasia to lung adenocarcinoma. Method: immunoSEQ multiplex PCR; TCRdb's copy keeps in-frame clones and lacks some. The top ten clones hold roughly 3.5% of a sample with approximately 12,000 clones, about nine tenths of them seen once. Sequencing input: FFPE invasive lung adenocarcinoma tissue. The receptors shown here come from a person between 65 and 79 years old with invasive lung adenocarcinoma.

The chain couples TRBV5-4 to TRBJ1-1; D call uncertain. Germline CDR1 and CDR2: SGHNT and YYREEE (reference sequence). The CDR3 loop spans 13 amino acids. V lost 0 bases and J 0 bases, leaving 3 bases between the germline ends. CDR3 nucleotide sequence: TGTGCCAGCAGCTTGGGGCTGAACACTGAAGCTTTCTTT. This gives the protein CASSLGLNTEAFF.

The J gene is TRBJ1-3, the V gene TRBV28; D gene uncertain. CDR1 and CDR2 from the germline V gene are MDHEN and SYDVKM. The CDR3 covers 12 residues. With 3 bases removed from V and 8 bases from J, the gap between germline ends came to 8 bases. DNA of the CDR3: TGTGCCAGCAGTTTCGAACGACACACCATATATTTT. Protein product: CASSFERHTIYF.

The CDR3 DNA sequence: TGTGCCAGCAGTCCGACGGACGAAGAGACCCAGTACTTC. This encodes CASSPTDEETQYF. The chain carries TRBV28 and TRBJ2-5; no clear D gene. The CDR3 totals 13 residues. V was shortened by 5 bases and J by 3 bases, with 10 bases between the two germline ends. Germline CDR1 MDHEN, CDR2 SYDVKM.

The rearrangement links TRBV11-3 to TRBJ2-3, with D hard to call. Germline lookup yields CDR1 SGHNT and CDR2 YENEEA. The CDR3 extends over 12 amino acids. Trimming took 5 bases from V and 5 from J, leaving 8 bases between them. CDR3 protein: CASSRVGDTQYF. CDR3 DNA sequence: TGTGCCAGCAGCCGAGTCGGAGATACGCAGTATTTT.

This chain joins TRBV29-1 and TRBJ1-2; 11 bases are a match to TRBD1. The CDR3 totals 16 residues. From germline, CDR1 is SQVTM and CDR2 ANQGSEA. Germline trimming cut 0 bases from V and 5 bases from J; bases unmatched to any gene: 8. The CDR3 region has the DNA TGCAGCGTTGAAGAGTGGGGGGGACAGGGGGATTATGGCTACACCTTC. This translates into CSVEEWGGQGDYGYTF.